This TCR beta chain was identified in a study of long-term antiretroviral therapy in people with HIV. immunoSEQ v3.0 was run at survey level. Sequencing used immunoSEQ multiplex PCR; TCRdb keeps in-frame clones, though not all of them. The sample lists about 16,000 clones, less than 80% occurring once. CDR1 MNHEY and CDR2 SVGAGI come from the germline V gene. CDR3 size: 13 residues. V lost 6 bases and J lost 1, with 9 bases in between. The samples comprised roughly 1-11 million cryopreserved PBMC ahead of DNA extraction. This clone occurred a few times. The rearrangement joins TRBV6-5 to TRBJ1-1, with D tentatively TRBD1 (6 bases). The material was unsorted PBMCs, obtained 3.2 to 3.4 years after starting antiretroviral therapy. The receptor comes from a woman aged 35 to 49 with HIV. CDR3 amino acids: CASSLQGNTEAFF. The CDR3 nucleotides read TGTGCCAGCAGCCTACAGGGGAACACTGAAGCTTTCTTT.